This T cell receptor (beta chain) was sequenced in a study of spatial heterogeneity in lung cancer. Time point described: sample taken at primary tumor resection. Untreated early-stage non-small cell lung cancer patients, around 70 in total, were the donors. CDR3 length: 15 residues. Germline V lookup: CDR1 KGHSH, CDR2 LQKENI. Trimming cost V 0 bases and J 3 bases; bases outside gene matches: 4. MiXCR was run by TCRdb on the 5' RACE reads, yielding one entry per CDR3 protein. The top ten hold 4% to 6.5% of the sample, which has under 30,000 distinct CDR3 sequences, around 4.5% seen once. Regarding the study as a whole: TCRs found ubiquitously expanded in tumor appeared in blood more at resection than at follow-up.

This clonotype was observed many times. The antigen is undetermined. The sequence derives from a male donor with early-stage non-small cell lung cancer. The chain joins TRBV18 to TRBJ2-7; 8 bases align to TRBD2. This specimen was PBMCs, taken at surgery. The CDR3 DNA reads TGTGCCAGCTCACCACCGTCTAGCGGGCACTACGAGCAGTACTTC. Its protein is CASSPPSSGHYEQYF.